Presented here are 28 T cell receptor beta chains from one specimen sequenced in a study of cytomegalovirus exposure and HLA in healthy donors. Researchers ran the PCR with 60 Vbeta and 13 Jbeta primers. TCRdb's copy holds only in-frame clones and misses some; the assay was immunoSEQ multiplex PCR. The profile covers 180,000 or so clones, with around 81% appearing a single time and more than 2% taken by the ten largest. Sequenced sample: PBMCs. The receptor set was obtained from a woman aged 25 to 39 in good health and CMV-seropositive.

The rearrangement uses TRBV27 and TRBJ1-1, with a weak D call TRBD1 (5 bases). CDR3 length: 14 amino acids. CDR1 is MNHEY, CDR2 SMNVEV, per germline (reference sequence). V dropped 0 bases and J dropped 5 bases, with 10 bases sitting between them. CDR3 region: CASSLSVGGTEAFF. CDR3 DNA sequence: TGTGCCAGCAGTTTATCGGTGGGGGGAACTGAAGCTTTCTTT.

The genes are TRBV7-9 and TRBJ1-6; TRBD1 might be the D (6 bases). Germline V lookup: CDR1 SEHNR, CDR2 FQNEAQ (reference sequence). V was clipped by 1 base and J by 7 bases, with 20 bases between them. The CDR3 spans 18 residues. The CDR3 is CASSLVPRPGQLNSPLHF. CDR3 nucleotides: TGTGCCAGCAGCTTAGTCCCCCGTCCCGGACAGCTAAATTCACCCCTCCACTTT. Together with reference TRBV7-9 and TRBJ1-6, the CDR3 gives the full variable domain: DTGVSQNPRHKITKRGQNVTFRCDPISEHNRLYWYRQTLGQGPEFLTYFQNEAQLEKSRLLSDRFSAERPKGSFSTLEIQRTEQGDSAMYLCASSLVPRPGQLNSPLHFGNGTRLTVT.

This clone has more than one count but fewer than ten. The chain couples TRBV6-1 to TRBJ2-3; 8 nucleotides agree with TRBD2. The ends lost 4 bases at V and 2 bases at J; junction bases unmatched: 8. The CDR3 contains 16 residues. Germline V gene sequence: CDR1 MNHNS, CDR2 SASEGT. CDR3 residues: CASSVSSGSPTDTQYF. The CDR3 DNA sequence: TGTGCCAGCAGTGTTAGCAGCGGGAGCCCCACAGATACGCAGTATTTT.

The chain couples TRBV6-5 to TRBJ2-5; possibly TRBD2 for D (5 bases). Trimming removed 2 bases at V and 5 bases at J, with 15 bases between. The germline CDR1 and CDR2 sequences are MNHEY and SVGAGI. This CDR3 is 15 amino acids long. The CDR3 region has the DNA TGTGCCAGCAGTTACAGTTCTAGCTGGGAGGAGACCCAGTACTTC. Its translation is CASSYSSSWEETQYF.

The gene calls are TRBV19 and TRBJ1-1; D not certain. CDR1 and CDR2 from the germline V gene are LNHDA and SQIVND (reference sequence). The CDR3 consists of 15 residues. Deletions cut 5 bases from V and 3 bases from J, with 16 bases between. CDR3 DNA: TGTGCCAGTAGTGGGAGGATCTTCGGGGACACTGAAGCTTTCTTT. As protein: CASSGRIFGDTEAFF.

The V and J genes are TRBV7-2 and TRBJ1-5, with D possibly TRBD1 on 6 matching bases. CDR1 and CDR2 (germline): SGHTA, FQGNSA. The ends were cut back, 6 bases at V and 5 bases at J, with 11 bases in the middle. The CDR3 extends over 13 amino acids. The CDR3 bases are TGTGCCAGCAGTCTAAAGGGGGATCAGCCCCAGCATTTT. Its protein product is CASSLKGDQPQHF.

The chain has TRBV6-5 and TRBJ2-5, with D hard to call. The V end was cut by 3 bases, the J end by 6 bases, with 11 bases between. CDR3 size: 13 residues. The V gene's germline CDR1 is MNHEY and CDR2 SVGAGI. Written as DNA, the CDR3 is TGTGCCAGCAGTTATTTAATGGAGAAGACCCAGTACTTC. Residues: CASSYLMEKTQYF.

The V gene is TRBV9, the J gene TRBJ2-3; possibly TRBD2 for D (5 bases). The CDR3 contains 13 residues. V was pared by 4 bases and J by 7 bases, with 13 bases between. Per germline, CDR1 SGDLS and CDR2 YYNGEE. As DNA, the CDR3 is TGTGCCAGCAGCCGAGGAGGCGTATATACGCAGTATTTT. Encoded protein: CASSRGGVYTQYF.

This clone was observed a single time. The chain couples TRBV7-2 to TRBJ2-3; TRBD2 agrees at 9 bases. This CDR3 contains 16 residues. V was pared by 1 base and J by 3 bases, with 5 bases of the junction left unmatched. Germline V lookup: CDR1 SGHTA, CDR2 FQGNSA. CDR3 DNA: TGTGCCAGCAGCTTAGAGGGCGGGGGGGCAACAGATACGCAGTATTTT. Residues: CASSLEGGGATDTQYF.

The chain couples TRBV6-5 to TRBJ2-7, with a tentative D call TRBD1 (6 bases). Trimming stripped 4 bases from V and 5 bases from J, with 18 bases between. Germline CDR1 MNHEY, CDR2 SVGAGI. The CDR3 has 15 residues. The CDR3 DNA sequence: TGTGCCAGCAGTTCCTATCAGGGGATTAGGGACGAGCAGTACTTC. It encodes CASSSYQGIRDEQYF.

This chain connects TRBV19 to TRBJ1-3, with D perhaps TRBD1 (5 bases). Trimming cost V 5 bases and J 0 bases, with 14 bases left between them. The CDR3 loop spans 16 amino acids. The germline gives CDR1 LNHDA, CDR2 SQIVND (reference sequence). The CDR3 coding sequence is TGTGCCAGTAGTCCGGGACTGGTTACCTCTGGAAACACCATATATTTT. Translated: CASSPGLVTSGNTIYF.

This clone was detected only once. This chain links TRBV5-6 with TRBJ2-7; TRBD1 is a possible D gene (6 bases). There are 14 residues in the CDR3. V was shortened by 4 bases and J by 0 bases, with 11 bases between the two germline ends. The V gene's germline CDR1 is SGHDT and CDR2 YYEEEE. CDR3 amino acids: CASSETGSSYEQYF. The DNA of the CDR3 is TGTGCCAGCAGCGAAACAGGGAGCTCCTACGAGCAGTACTTC.

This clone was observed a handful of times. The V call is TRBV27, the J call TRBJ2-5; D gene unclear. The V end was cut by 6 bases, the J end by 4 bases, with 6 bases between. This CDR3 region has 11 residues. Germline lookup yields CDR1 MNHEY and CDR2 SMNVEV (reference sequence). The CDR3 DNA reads TGTGCCAGCAGCCCCCTAGAGACCCAGTACTTC. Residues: CASSPLETQYF.

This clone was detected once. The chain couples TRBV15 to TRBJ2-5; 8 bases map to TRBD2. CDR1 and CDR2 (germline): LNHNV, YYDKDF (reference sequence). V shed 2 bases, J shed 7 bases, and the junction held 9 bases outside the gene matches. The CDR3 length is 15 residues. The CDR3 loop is CATSRSAGAAGTQYF. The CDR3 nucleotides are TGTGCCACCAGCAGATCAGCGGGAGCTGCCGGGACCCAGTACTTC.

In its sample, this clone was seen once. The CDR3 reads CASSSGTVETQYF. DNA of the CDR3: TGTGCCAGTAGTTCCGGGACAGTGGAGACCCAGTACTTC. The chain recombines TRBV19 with TRBJ2-5; TRBD1 matches 7 bases. After removal of 5 bases from V and 5 bases from J, the junction contained 5 bases not matched to a gene. The CDR3 sequence is 13 residues long. Germline-derived CDR1 and CDR2 are LNHDA and SQIVND (reference sequence).

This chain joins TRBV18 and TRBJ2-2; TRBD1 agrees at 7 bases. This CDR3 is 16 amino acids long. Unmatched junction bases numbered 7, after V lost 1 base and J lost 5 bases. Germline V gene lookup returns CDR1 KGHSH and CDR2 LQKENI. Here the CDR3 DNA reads TGTGCCAGCTCACCACAACCGGGACAGAAAACCGGGGAGCTGTTTTTT. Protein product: CASSPQPGQKTGELFF.

In nucleotides, the CDR3 is TGTGCCAGCAGCGTTGGGACTAGTGGGAATGAGCAGTTCTTC. Its protein product is CASSVGTSGNEQFF. This rearrangement joins TRBV9 to TRBJ2-1; 8 nucleotides match TRBD2. J gave up 7 bases and V 2 bases, and 5 bases lay outside the gene matches. Germline-derived CDR1 and CDR2 are SGDLS and YYNGEE. The length of the CDR3 is 14 residues.

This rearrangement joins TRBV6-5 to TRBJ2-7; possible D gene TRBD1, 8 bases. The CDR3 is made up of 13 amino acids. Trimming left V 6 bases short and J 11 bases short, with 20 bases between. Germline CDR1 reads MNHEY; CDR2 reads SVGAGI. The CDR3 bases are TGTGCCAGCAGGAACCCGCAGGGGGCGGGGGAGTACTTC. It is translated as CASRNPQGAGEYF.

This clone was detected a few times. The DNA of the CDR3 is TGTGCCAGCAGTTACTCGTCCAGATCTAGCACAGATACGCAGTATTTT. Translating gives CASSYSSRSSTDTQYF. The rearrangement links TRBV6-5 to TRBJ2-3, with no clear D. With 0 bases removed from V and 0 bases from J, the gap between germline ends came to 10 bases. This CDR3 has 16 residues. CDR1 and CDR2 from the germline V gene are MNHEY and SVGAGI.

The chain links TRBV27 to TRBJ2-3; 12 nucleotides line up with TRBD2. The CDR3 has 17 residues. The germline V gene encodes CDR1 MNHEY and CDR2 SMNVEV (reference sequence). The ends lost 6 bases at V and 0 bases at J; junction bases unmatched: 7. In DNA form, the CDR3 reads TGTGCCAGCAGCTCCGGACTAGCGGGGACCAGCACAGATACGCAGTATTTT. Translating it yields CASSSGLAGTSTDTQYF.

CDR3 nucleotides: TGTGCCAGCAGCCCGGGGACAGGGGGCGTAGGGGAGCAGTACTTC. Protein product: CASSPGTGGVGEQYF. The chain combines TRBV5-4 with TRBJ2-7; TRBD1 matches 12 bases. This CDR3 spans 15 amino acids. Losses at the gene ends were 4 bases for V and 7 bases for J; bases not matched to a gene: 9. CDR1 and CDR2 (germline): SGHNT, YYREEE (reference sequence). The full variable domain, in which reference TRBV5-4 and TRBJ2-7 provide the parts outside the CDR3, is ETGVTQSPTHLIKTRGQQVTLRCSSQSGHNTVSWYQQALGQGPQFIFQYYREEENGRGNFPPRFSGLQFPNYSSELNVNALELDDSALYLCASSPGTGGVGEQYFGPGTRLTVT.

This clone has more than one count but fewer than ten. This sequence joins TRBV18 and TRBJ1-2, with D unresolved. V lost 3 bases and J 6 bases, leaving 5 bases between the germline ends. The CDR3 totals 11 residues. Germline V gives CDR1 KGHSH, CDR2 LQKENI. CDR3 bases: TGTGCCAGCTCACCGGAGAATGGCTACACCTTC. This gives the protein CASSPENGYTF.

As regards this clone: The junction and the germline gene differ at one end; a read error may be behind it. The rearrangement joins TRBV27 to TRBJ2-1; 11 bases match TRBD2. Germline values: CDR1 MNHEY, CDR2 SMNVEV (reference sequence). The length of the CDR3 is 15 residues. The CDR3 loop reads CASSFGTSGYNGQFF. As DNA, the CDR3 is TGTGCCAGCAGTTTCGGGACTAGCGGCTACAATGGGCAGTTCTTC.

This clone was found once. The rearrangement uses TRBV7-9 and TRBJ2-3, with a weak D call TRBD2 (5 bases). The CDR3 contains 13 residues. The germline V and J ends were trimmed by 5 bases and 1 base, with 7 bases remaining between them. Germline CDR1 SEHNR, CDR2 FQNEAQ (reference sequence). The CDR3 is CASSISGTDTQYF. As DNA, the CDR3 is TGTGCCAGCAGCATTAGCGGCACAGATACGCAGTATTTT.

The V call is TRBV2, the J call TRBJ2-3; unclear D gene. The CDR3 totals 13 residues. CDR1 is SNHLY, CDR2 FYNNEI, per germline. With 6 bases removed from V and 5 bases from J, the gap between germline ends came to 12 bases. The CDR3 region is CASSAPSGDTQYF. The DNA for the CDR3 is TGTGCCAGCAGCGCCCCGTCGGGAGATACGCAGTATTTT.

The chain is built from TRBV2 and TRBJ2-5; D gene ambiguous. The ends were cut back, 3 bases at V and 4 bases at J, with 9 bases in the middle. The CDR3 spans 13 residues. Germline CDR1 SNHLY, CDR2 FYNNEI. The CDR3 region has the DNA TGTGCCAGCAGTGACGGGTCCGGAGAGACCCAGTACTTC. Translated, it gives CASSDGSGETQYF.

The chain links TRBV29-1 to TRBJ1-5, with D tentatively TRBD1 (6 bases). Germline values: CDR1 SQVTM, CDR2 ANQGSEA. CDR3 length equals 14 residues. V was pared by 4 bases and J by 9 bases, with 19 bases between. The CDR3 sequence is CSVGPLKGDGPQHF. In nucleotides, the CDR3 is TGCAGCGTTGGCCCCTTGAAGGGGGACGGGCCCCAGCATTTT.

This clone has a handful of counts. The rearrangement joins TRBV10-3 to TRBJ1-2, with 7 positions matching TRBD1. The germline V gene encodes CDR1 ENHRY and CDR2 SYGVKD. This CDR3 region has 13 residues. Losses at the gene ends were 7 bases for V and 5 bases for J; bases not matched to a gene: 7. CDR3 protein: CAITKDRAYGYTF. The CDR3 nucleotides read TGTGCCATCACCAAAGACAGGGCATATGGCTACACCTTC.